This T cell receptor (beta chain) was sequenced in a study of T cells in Graves' hyperthyroidism and ophthalmopathy. Across the whole study: Peripheral blood draws took place at initial diagnosis, ahead of any treatment.

Germline CDR1 MNHNS, CDR2 SASEGT. The CDR3 runs to 12 residues. Trimming removed 6 bases from V and 5 bases from J, with 11 bases in between. Study-wide findings and caveats: The model identified upcoming ophthalmopathy a median 6.5 months ahead of onset.

This clonotype has a count of ten or more. Its antigen is unidentified. Thyroid ultrasound, orbital computed tomography, clinical symptoms, and serum thyroxine and TRAb underpinned diagnoses. Amplification of TCR beta CDR3 regions used RNA as the template. HTBI primers were used for first-round RT-PCR of the TCR CDR3. TCRdb used MiXCR to reprocess the multiplex PCR reads, holding one entry per CDR3 protein. The table shows roughly 380,000 distinct CDR3 sequences, with about a fifth occurring only once. V is TRBV6-1 and J is TRBJ2-7, with D perhaps being TRBD1 or TRBD2 (5 bases each). The sequenced material came from blood. The sequence was collected from a woman between 18 and 29 years old with Graves' hyperthyroidism. CDR3 amino acids: CASSRVANEQYF. In DNA form, the CDR3 reads TGTGCCAGCAGCAGGGTAGCGAACGAGCAGTACTTC.